This TCR beta chain was recovered during a study of human T cells and chemical hapten exposure. As originally analysed: The number of TCRs in each sample had a median of approximately 90,000 and spanned about 23,224 to 690,600. TCRdb re-analysed the RACE reads in MiXCR, keeping a single row per CDR3 protein. These V and J calls are TCRdb output, not the study's own analysis. Counted here are 80,000 to 100,000 distinct CDR3 sequences, 25% to 30% occurring once; the ten biggest clones make up 10%. Time point denoted: patch test 3, about 24 weeks after DPC sensitization. The treatment denotes: therapeutic diphenylcyclopropenone sensitization with weekly scalp DPC. This clonotype was seen more than once but under ten times. Sequenced material: whole blood, taken in connection with sensitization to the hapten diphenylcyclopropenone (DPC). This clonotype was obtained from a man in his forties with alopecia areata. Some clones in this sample may be carry-over from other donors' samples.

DNA for the CDR3: TGTGCCAGCAGCTTTAGCGTGGGTCGCACAGATACGCAGTATTTT. This sequence encodes CASSFSVGRTDTQYF. The V call is TRBV7-9, the J call TRBJ2-3, with D possibly TRBD2 on 5 matching bases. V lost 3 bases to trimming and J lost 1 base, with 11 bases between them. CDR3 length equals 15 residues. Germline CDR1 SEHNR, CDR2 FQNEAQ (reference sequence).